Below are 21 T cell receptor beta chains sequenced from a single sample in a study of metastatic and nonmetastatic thyroid tumors. Via MiXCR, TCRdb re-called the PCR reads. The sample lists some 37,000 clones, around 21% occurring once. There were no patients who had received any treatment before thyroid surgery. Sequenced: blood. These receptors all stem from a female donor with papillary thyroid cancer or a benign thyroid nodule (not recorded which). Some clones in this sample may be carry-over from other donors' samples.

This clone was counted a few times. The chain has TRBV6-1 and TRBJ1-5; 7 nucleotides line up with TRBD1. V lost 6 bases and J lost 14; bases outside the gene matches: 13. This CDR3 has 13 amino acids. The germline CDR1 and CDR2 sequences are MNHNS and SASEGT. The CDR3 coding sequence is TGTGCCAGCAGACCACAGGGGAAGGGGGCCAAGCATTTT. It codes for CASRPQGKGAKHF.

This clone was picked up one time. The chain uses TRBV4-2 and TRBJ2-2; D is possibly TRBD1 or TRBD2 (5 bases each). Germline CDR1 is LGHNA and CDR2 is YNFKEQ. This CDR3 contains 15 residues. V lost 4 bases and J 2 bases, leaving 11 bases between the germline ends. The DNA for the CDR3 is TGTGCCAGCAGCCCTGGGACGGTAAACACCGGGGAGCTGTTTTTT. It yields the protein CASSPGTVNTGELFF.

This clone was detected ten times or more. V usage is TRBV24-1 and J usage is TRBJ2-1; TRBD2 matches 7 bases. V lost 6 bases and J lost 2; bases outside the gene matches: 9. Germline V CDR1 and CDR2: KGHDR, SFDVKD. The CDR3 spans 16 residues. The CDR3 region has the DNA TGTGCCACCAGTCCTTGGGGGGGATCCACCTACAATGAGCAGTTCTTC. This sequence encodes CATSPWGGSTYNEQFF.

This clone has ten or more counts. This chain's CDR3 is CASSSGPNNEQFF. In DNA form, the CDR3 reads TGTGCCAGCAGCTCCGGACCCAACAATGAGCAGTTCTTC. The J gene is TRBJ2-1, the V gene TRBV7-3, with no clear D. Trimming shortened V by 4 bases and J by 5 bases, and 9 bases separated the two germline ends. CDR1 is SGHTA, CDR2 FQGTGA, per germline. The CDR3 has 13 amino acids.

J is TRBJ2-7 and V is TRBV14; TRBD1 might be the D (6 bases). This CDR3 spans 13 amino acids. Germline-derived CDR1 and CDR2 are SGHDN and FVKESK. Trimming pared 7 bases from V and 0 bases from J, leaving 10 bases between. The CDR3 reads CASKKQGSYEQYF. The CDR3 DNA reads as TGTGCCAGCAAAAAACAGGGCTCCTACGAGCAGTACTTC.

The chain couples TRBV28 to TRBJ2-3; no firm D call. This CDR3 spans 14 amino acids. The ends were cut back, 10 bases at V and 0 bases at J, with 14 bases in the middle. The germline V gene has CDR1 MDHEN and CDR2 SYDVKM. CDR3 sequence reads: CAIRYRSSTDTQYF. The CDR3 coding sequence is TGTGCCATTAGATATCGGTCCAGCACAGATACGCAGTATTTT.

This clone was seen at least ten times. The gene calls are TRBV2 and TRBJ2-7; D gene ambiguous. Trimming pared 5 bases from V and 2 bases from J, leaving 10 bases between. The CDR3 length is 13 residues. Germline lookup yields CDR1 SNHLY and CDR2 FYNNEI. CDR3 sequence reads: CASSRGAAYEQYF. The DNA for the CDR3 is TGTGCCAGCAGTCGCGGTGCCGCCTACGAGCAGTACTTC. Variable domain in full (rest from reference TRBV2 and TRBJ2-7): EPEVTQTPSHQVTQMGQEVILRCVPISNHLYFYWYRQILGQKVEFLVSFYNNEISEKSEIFDDQFSVERPDGSNFTLKIRSTKLEDSAMYFCASSRGAAYEQYFGPGTRLTVT.

The V and J genes are TRBV19 and TRBJ2-7; no definite D call. The CDR3 has 14 amino acids. CDR1 is LNHDA, CDR2 SQIVND, per germline (reference sequence). Trimming left V 9 bases short and J 0 bases short, with 15 bases between. The CDR3 DNA sequence: TGTGCCAGCCGAAGTGGTCATGGCTCCTACGAGCAGTACTTC. Translating it yields CASRSGHGSYEQYF.

There are many counts of this clone. The chain carries TRBV2 and TRBJ2-2, with TRBD2 matching 13 bases. CDR1 and CDR2 (germline): SNHLY, FYNNEI. The V segment lost 6 bases and the J segment 4 bases; nucleotides outside the gene matches: 5. The CDR3 consists of 16 residues. CDR3 loop: CASRELAGGVTGELFF. In DNA form, the CDR3 reads TGTGCCAGCAGGGAACTAGCGGGAGGGGTCACCGGGGAGCTGTTTTTT.

This clone turned up a few times. The chain combines TRBV27 with TRBJ2-7; D might be TRBD1 or TRBD2, each matching 5 bases. Trimming took 10 bases from V and 1 from J, leaving 17 bases between them. The CDR3 contains 14 residues. In germline, CDR1 is MNHEY, CDR2 SMNVEV (reference sequence). The CDR3 sequence is CATKRDELSYEQYF. The CDR3 DNA reads TGTGCCACCAAGAGGGACGAGTTATCCTACGAGCAGTACTTC.

This clone occurred many times. This sample also contains other DNA sequences that code for the same CDR3. The chain couples TRBV2 to TRBJ2-6, with D perhaps TRBD1 (6 bases). The CDR3 consists of 15 residues. The germline CDR1 and CDR2 sequences are SNHLY and FYNNEI. With 7 bases removed from V and 4 bases from J, the gap between germline ends came to 14 bases. This CDR3 reads CASTLYRAGANVLTF. The CDR3 coding sequence is TGTGCCAGCACCTTATACAGGGCCGGGGCCAACGTCCTGACTTTC.

V and J are TRBV9 and TRBJ2-5; 8 nucleotides line up with TRBD2. This CDR3 spans 14 amino acids. Germline V gene lookup returns CDR1 SGDLS and CDR2 YYNGEE. The V segment lost 3 bases and the J segment 1 base; nucleotides outside the gene matches: 2. The CDR3 DNA is TGTGCCAGCAGCGAGGGGACTAGCCAAGAGACCCAGTACTTC. Protein: CASSEGTSQETQYF.

This clone was observed a few times. As DNA, the CDR3 is TGTGCCAGCAGCCAAGATCTGCAAGGCCTTAAGGGATACGAGCAGTACTTC. Its translation: CASSQDLQGLKGYEQYF. The rearrangement joins TRBV4-2 to TRBJ2-7; no definite D call. In germline, CDR1 is LGHNA, CDR2 YNFKEQ. The CDR3 is 17 residues long. Trimming shortened V by 0 bases and J by 4 bases, and 19 bases separated the two germline ends.

Relative to its sample, this clone is medium-sized. Written as DNA, the CDR3 is TGTGCCAGCAGTGGGACAGGGATAAACATTCAGTACTTC. Its protein is CASSGTGINIQYF. This chain links TRBV6-1 with TRBJ2-4, with 8 bases identical to TRBD1. The germline gives CDR1 MNHNS, CDR2 SASEGT. The CDR3 length is 13 residues. Trimming at V came to 4 bases and at J to 6 bases, leaving 2 bases not matched to a gene.

J is TRBJ2-7 and V is TRBV20-1; 7 nucleotides align to TRBD1. V shed 2 bases and J 0 bases; nucleotides not matched to a gene: 4. Germline CDR1 is DFQATT and CDR2 is SNEGSKA (reference sequence). The CDR3 is made up of 14 amino acids. The CDR3 loop is CSARPRQGSYEQYF. The CDR3 DNA is TGCAGTGCTAGACCAAGACAGGGCTCCTACGAGCAGTACTTC.

V is TRBV20-1 and J is TRBJ2-1; a weak D match, TRBD2 (6 bases). Trimming took 5 bases from V and 6 from J, leaving 11 bases between them. The CDR3 runs to 12 residues. Germline V gene sequence: CDR1 DFQATT, CDR2 SNEGSKA (reference sequence). This CDR3 is CSAPTSFNEQFF. In nucleotides, the CDR3 is TGCAGTGCTCCCACTAGCTTCAATGAGCAGTTCTTC.

In this sample, this clone turned up many times. Other DNA sequences in the sample encode the same CDR3. The V call is TRBV7-2, the J call TRBJ2-6; no definite D call. The CDR3 covers 13 residues. Germline V gene data show CDR1 as SGHTA and CDR2 as FQGNSA. Trimming stripped 4 bases from V and 4 bases from J, with 5 bases between. Here the CDR3 DNA reads TGTGCCAGCAGCTCATCCGGGGCCAACGTCCTGACTTTC. This sequence encodes CASSSSGANVLTF.

This chain links TRBV28 with TRBJ1-1; D might be TRBD1 (6 bases). V lost 5 bases, J lost 4 bases, and 20 bases lay in between. This CDR3 spans 16 amino acids. The germline V gene has CDR1 MDHEN and CDR2 SYDVKM. The CDR3 sequence is CASSPRGLGGVTEAFF. The CDR3 DNA is TGTGCCAGCAGTCCACGGGGGCTCGGCGGTGTCACTGAAGCTTTCTTT.

V and J are TRBV11-3 and TRBJ2-3, with D possibly TRBD1 on 5 matching bases. Germline values: CDR1 SGHNT, CDR2 YENEEA. The CDR3 contains 15 residues. Trimming took off 5 bases at V and 1 base at J, with 13 bases between the two ends. In DNA, the CDR3 is TGTGCCAGCAGCCCAGGGTCGAGTGGCACAGATACGCAGTATTTT. It encodes CASSPGSSGTDTQYF.

This clone was observed a few times. This chain connects TRBV28 to TRBJ2-3; maybe TRBD2 (5 bases). Germline V lookup: CDR1 MDHEN, CDR2 SYDVKM. The CDR3 sequence is 18 residues long. The V end lost 7 bases, the J end lost 1 base, and 24 bases lay between the germline ends. CDR3 region: CASKRRPGRRAGTDTQYF. The CDR3 nucleotides are TGTGCCAGCAAGAGGCGGCCGGGAAGACGCGCGGGCACAGATACGCAGTATTTT.

This clone turned up a few times. The J gene is TRBJ1-1, the V gene TRBV20-1; perhaps TRBD1 as D (5 bases). The CDR3 is 14 residues long. Trimming pared 2 bases from V and 4 bases from J, leaving 14 bases between. Germline V CDR1 and CDR2: DFQATT, SNEGSKA (reference sequence). The CDR3 nucleotides read TGCAGTGCTAGACAGGGAGTCTTTGGCACTGAAGCTTTCTTT. Its protein product is CSARQGVFGTEAFF.